Listed below are T cell receptor beta chains from one sample, sequenced in a study of control samples from healthy donors and cancer patients. Sequencing was performed with immunoSEQ multiplex PCR; in TCRdb, only in-frame clones are kept and a portion is missing. The sample contains more than 100,000 clones, around 93% of which appear only once. The specimen was blood. The receptors stem from a young man in good health. Each CDR3 is given with its conserved first and last residue. The D gene is left open where the match is weak. Clone size is stated in some rows and not others, as once, few, many or a class when expanded.

>TRBJ1-2|-|-|TRBV5-5
TGTGCCAGCAGCTTGGTTTTAGGCAACTATGGCTACACCTTC
CASSLVLGNYGYTF
>TRBJ1-2|-|-|TRBV4-1
TGCGCCAGCAGCCAAGTTGGACTGATCTATGGCTACACCTTC
CASSQVGLIYGYTF
>TRBJ2-5|-|-|TRBV5-1
TGCGCCAGCAGCTTGGTGCCGGTGCAAGAGACCCAGTACTTC
CASSLVPVQETQYF
>TRBJ2-1|-|-|TRBV4-2
TGTGCCAGCAGCCAAGAGGGATCCTACAATGAGCAGTTCTTC
CASSQEGSYNEQFF
>TRBJ2-7|-|TRBD2|TRBV3-1/TRBV3-2
TGTGCCAGCTCGTCTTCGCGGCGGGGGGGCCCCGAGCAGTACTTC
CASSSSRRGGPEQYF
>TRBJ2-5|-|-|TRBV4-1
TGCGCCAGCAGCCGCCGGGGAGGCGGGGGCCCCCAAGAGACCCAGTACTTC
CASSRRGGGGPQETQYF
>TRBJ2-7|-|-|TRBV6-6
TGTGCCAGCAGTGAGCGGGTAGGCTACGAGCAGTACTTC
CASSERVGYEQYF
>TRBJ2-1|-|-|TRBV10-1
TGCGCCAGCAGTGATGAGAGGGACAATGAGCAGTTCTTC
CASSDERDNEQFF
>TRBJ2-1|-|TRBD1|TRBV24-1
TGTGCCACCAGTGATTCCAGGGGGCGGTCCTACAATGAGCAGTTCTTC
CATSDSRGRSYNEQFF
>TRBJ1-2|-|-|TRBV30
TGTGCCTGGAGTCCGGTCGGCAGGGGTCCGGAAGGCTACACCTTC
CAWSPVGRGPEGYTF
>TRBJ2-7|-|TRBD1|TRBV27
TGTGCCAGCAGTTACCGGGACAGGGGTGATGAGCAGTACTTC
CASSYRDRGDEQYF
>TRBJ2-1|-|-|TRBV18
TGTGCCAGCTCAACACCCAACAGGGTCGGGGATGAGCAGTTCTTC
CASSTPNRVGDEQFF
>TRBJ2-5|-|-|TRBV7-3
TGTGCCAGCAGCTTAAAGCATCAAGAGACCCAGTACTTC
CASSLKHQETQYF
>TRBJ2-3|few|TRBD2|TRBV5-1
TGCGCCAGCAGCTTGGAGTCGTGGCGGGGGGGCCGAGGCACAGATACGCAGTATTTT
CASSLESWRGGRGTDTQYF
>TRBJ1-6|-|TRBD1|TRBV2
TGTGCCAGCACGACAGGGTGGAATTCACCCCTCCACTTT
CASTTGWNSPLHF
>TRBJ2-3|few|-|TRBV29-1
TGCAGCGTAAAGGGGGGGGGCGAAGCAGATACGCAGTATTTT
CSVKGGGEADTQYF
>TRBJ1-2|-|-|TRBV20-1
TGCAGTGCGCTGACTAACTATGGCTACACCTTC
CSALTNYGYTF
>TRBJ2-7|-|-|TRBV10-1
TGCGCCAGCAGTCGGACGGGGGCCTACGAGCAGTACTTC
CASSRTGAYEQYF
>TRBJ1-2|-|TRBD1|TRBV12-5
TGTGCTAGTGGCAGGGACAGCGGTCAGAACACCTTC
CASGRDSGQNTF
>TRBJ2-1|-|-|TRBV4-2
TGTGCCAGCAGCCAAGATCGCGGGGTTACCTACAATGAGCAGTTCTTC
CASSQDRGVTYNEQFF
>TRBJ1-2|-|-|TRBV19
TGTGCCAGTAGTATAGACACGGTGAACTATGGCTACACCTTC
CASSIDTVNYGYTF
>TRBJ1-2|-|-|TRBV19
TGTGCCAGTAGAAAACATCGGACAGAGAACTATGGCTACACCTTC
CASRKHRTENYGYTF
>TRBJ2-3|-|TRBD1|TRBV4-1
TGCGCCAGCAGCCAAGGCGACAGGGGCACAGATACGCAGTATTTT
CASSQGDRGTDTQYF
>TRBJ1-5|-|-|TRBV11-2
TGTGCCAGCAGCTTAGGAGGGGATAGCAATCAGCCCCAGCATTTT
CASSLGGDSNQPQHF
>TRBJ2-7|once|TRBD2|TRBV5-1
TGCGCCAGCAGCTTGAAGCTAGCGGGATACGAGCAGTACTTC
CASSLKLAGYEQYF
>TRBJ1-2|-|-|TRBV27
TGTGCCAGCAGTTATCGGCAGAACTATGGCTACACCTTC
CASSYRQNYGYTF
>TRBJ2-2|-|-|TRBV6-5
TGTGCCAGCACAGGGGTCAACACCGGGGAGCTGTTTTTT
CASTGVNTGELFF
>TRBJ2-3|-|-|TRBV6-5
TGTGCCAGCACTGGATTTACTAGCACAGATACGCAGTATTTT
CASTGFTSTDTQYF
>TRBJ2-5|-|-|TRBV30
TGTGCCTGGAACAGAGACCTTGGAAGTGCGACCCAGTACTTC
CAWNRDLGSATQYF
>TRBJ1-2|-|-|TRBV5-1
TGCGCCAGCAGCTTCGGCAGGGGTAGCAACTATGGCTACACCTTC
CASSFGRGSNYGYTF
>TRBJ1-4|-|TRBD1|TRBV5-1
TGCGCCAGCAGCCGGACAGGAGATGCAACTAATGAAAAACTGTTTTTT
CASSRTGDATNEKLFF
>TRBJ1-2|-|-|TRBV5-1
TGCGCCAGCAGCTTGGGGACAGTGCCCTATGGCTACACCTTC
CASSLGTVPYGYTF
>TRBJ1-4|-|-|TRBV7-9
TGTGCCAGCTCCTCAGGGCACGACAATGAAAAACTGTTTTTT
CASSSGHDNEKLFF
>TRBJ2-1|-|-|TRBV9
TGTGCCAGCAGCGTAGGCTCGTATGAGCAGTTCTTC
CASSVGSYEQFF
>TRBJ2-1|-|TRBD2|TRBV2
TGTGCCAGCAGTGAAGGGACTAGAAAAAGTGAGCAGTTCTTC
CASSEGTRKSEQFF
>TRBJ1-5|-|-|TRBV6-6
TGTGCCAGCAGTTACTCGGTCAGGGTCGGCCAGCCCCAGCATTTT
CASSYSVRVGQPQHF
>TRBJ2-5|-|TRBD1|TRBV19
TGTGCCAGTAGAGGACAGGGGGGAGAGACCCAGTACTTC
CASRGQGGETQYF
>TRBJ2-1|-|-|TRBV7-2
TGTGCCAGCAGCTTAGCGGGGGAAACCTACAATGAGCAGTTCTTC
CASSLAGETYNEQFF
>TRBJ2-7|-|-|TRBV7-2
TGTGCCAGCAGCTTAAACGGGGGCCCCTACGAGCAGTACTTC
CASSLNGGPYEQYF
>TRBJ1-2|-|TRBD1|TRBV9
TGTGCCAGCAGCGATCGGGACAGGAGCTATGGCTACACCTTC
CASSDRDRSYGYTF
>TRBJ2-1|-|-|TRBV7-3
-
CASSFGPGQSPYNEQFF
>TRBJ2-7|-|TRBD2|TRBV5-4
TGTGCCAGCAGTAGAGCGGGGGGCGTATACGAGCAGTACTTC
CASSRAGGVYEQYF
>TRBJ2-5|-|-|TRBV5-1
TGCGCCAGCAGCCAGAGTGAGACCCAGTACTTC
CASSQSETQYF
>TRBJ1-1|-|-|TRBV6-5
TGTGCCAGCAGTCCCGAAGGGACGTGGGGCACTGAAGCTTTCTTT
CASSPEGTWGTEAFF
>TRBJ2-4|-|-|TRBV7-9
TGTGCCAGCAGTCTCGTGCTGAGCCCAGCCAAAAACATTCAGTACTTC
CASSLVLSPAKNIQYF
>TRBJ1-4|-|-|TRBV24-1
TGTGCCACCAGAGGACGCCCACAACCTAATGAAAAACTGTTTTTT
CATRGRPQPNEKLFF